The entry that follows covers one T cell receptor (beta chain) sequence. Its matching antigen is unknown. Germline V gene data show CDR1 as SGHDN and CDR2 as FVKESK. The trim removed 1 base at V and 6 bases at J, leaving 7 bases unmatched. The CDR3 consists of 16 residues. The second PCR ran about 6 to 11 cycles with a sample-barcoded 5' primer and J-beta primers. TCRdb independently ran MiXCR on the 5' RACE reads; one entry per CDR3 protein. The table records fewer than 1.5 million distinct CDR3 sequences, roughly 40% of them present only once. Donors ranged from about 6 to 90 years old and were healthy Caucasians in Russia. This sample was included in a study of blood T cells in healthy people across ages. The study's findings and limits: It was held that diversity estimates obtained from one million T cells represented underestimates.

The receptor's source is a woman aged 18-29 years in good health. This chain links TRBV14 with TRBJ2-1, with TRBD2 identical over 9 bases. Sequenced sample: blood. The CDR3 region has the DNA TGTGCCAGCAGCCAAGGGCTAGCGGGACTTCTCAATGAGCAGTTCTTC. Translated, it gives CASSQGLAGLLNEQFF.